This T cell receptor (beta chain) was retrieved from a study of blood T cell repertoires in COVID-19. The overall study: PBMCs, B-cell-depleted T cells, or T cells were the source of the cDNA or gDNA that made up the material.

As processed by the authors: Reference gene primers were amplified, and this amplification served to estimate nucleated cell counts. Here immunoSEQ multiplex PCR was the method, and the copy in TCRdb shows in-frame clones only, minus some. Clone size and the V and J calls come from that table; the DNA yielded D and trimming. There are roughly 380,000 clones in the sample; around 91% occur only once, and 1.5% to 1.8% lies in the top ten. The CDR3 is 17 amino acids. The J segment lost 1 base and the V segment lost 6 bases, leaving 14 bases of the junction unmatched. Germline assignment: CDR1 SNHLY and CDR2 FYNNEI.

The chain couples TRBV2 to TRBJ2-7, with 8 bases that match TRBD1. The source is a woman between 35 and 50 years old with COVID-19, enrolled during active disease. The sequenced sample consisted of peripheral blood. Written as DNA, the CDR3 is TGTGCCAGCAGCGCCTGGATGGGGACAGGTTCTTCCTACGAGCAGTACTTC. Its protein product is CASSAWMGTGSSYEQYF.